This entry lists 19 T cell receptor beta chains sequenced from one sample in a study of T cells in Graves' hyperthyroidism and ophthalmopathy. RNA transcripts gave rise to amplified TCR beta CDR3 regions. RT-PCR in the first round (using the HTBI primer set) targeted the TCR CDR3. TCRdb used MiXCR to reprocess the multiplex PCR reads, holding one entry per CDR3 protein. The data contain fewer than 400,000 distinct CDR3 sequences, around 16% of them singletons. The specimen was blood. These receptors all come from a woman between 18 and 29 years old with Graves' hyperthyroidism that later progressed to Graves' ophthalmopathy.

Ten or more counts support this clonotype. CDR3 residues: CASNRVGQSYGYTF. CDR3 DNA: TGTGCCAGCAACCGCGTCGGACAGTCCTATGGCTACACCTTC. The V call is TRBV27, the J call TRBJ1-2; TRBD1 is a possible D gene (6 bases). The CDR3 runs 14 residues. The germline V gene encodes CDR1 MNHEY and CDR2 SMNVEV (reference sequence). Trimming took off 7 bases at V and 4 bases at J, with 16 bases between the two ends.

The sample holds many counts of this clonotype. This rearrangement joins TRBV28 to TRBJ1-2; TRBD1 agrees at 9 bases. The V gene's germline CDR1 is MDHEN and CDR2 SYDVKM. The ends lost 8 bases at V and 3 bases at J; junction bases unmatched: 4. This CDR3 is built from 13 residues. The CDR3 loop reads CASGQGQYYGYTF. CDR3 in DNA: TGTGCCAGCGGACAGGGGCAATACTATGGCTACACCTTC.

Remarks on this clonotype: A read error may account for a junction end that differs from germline. J is TRBJ2-6 and V is TRBV6-5; D is possibly TRBD2 (6 bases). Germline loops: CDR1 MNHEY, CDR2 SVGAGI. The CDR3 is made up of 16 amino acids. The CDR3 spells CASSSLGDLGGNVLTF. In DNA form, the CDR3 reads TGTGCCAGCAGTTCCTTGGGGGACCTCGGGGGCAACGTCCTGACTTTC.

The chain couples TRBV7-9 to TRBJ2-1; 12 nucleotides agree with TRBD2. The trim removed 5 bases at V and 0 bases at J, leaving 11 bases unmatched. This CDR3 has 19 residues. Germline loops: CDR1 SEHNR, CDR2 FQNEAQ (reference sequence). The CDR3 bases are TGTGCCAGCAGCCCCCGACTAGCGGGAGCCCCGAGCTCCTACAATGAGCAGTTCTTC. The encoded protein is CASSPRLAGAPSSYNEQFF.

This clonotype showed up many times. The CDR3 protein is CASSPYPGVPQHF. Written as DNA, the CDR3 is TGTGCCAGCAGCCCCTATCCGGGGGTGCCCCAGCATTTT. This chain joins TRBV3-1 and TRBJ1-5; TRBD1 might be the D (5 bases). Germline CDR1 and CDR2: LGHDT and YNNKEL (reference sequence). Trimming pared 4 bases from V and 9 bases from J, leaving 13 bases between. The CDR3 has 13 residues.

This clonotype was seen a handful of times. This chain uses TRBV27 with TRBJ2-7; 11 bases match TRBD2. The trim removed 6 bases at V and 6 bases at J, leaving 7 bases unmatched. The CDR3 runs 14 residues. CDR1 is MNHEY and CDR2 is SMNVEV in the germline V gene (reference sequence). CDR3 sequence: CASSGTSGSPEQYF. The CDR3 DNA is TGTGCCAGCAGCGGTACTAGCGGGAGTCCCGAGCAGTACTTC.

This clonotype occurred once. Given a much more abundant clone one base away, this may be a read error. The rearrangement uses TRBV20-1 and TRBJ1-2, with TRBD1 matching over 7 bases. The CDR3 sequence is 15 residues long. CDR1 and CDR2 from the germline V gene are DFQATT and SNEGSKA (reference sequence). CDR3 bases: TGCAGTGCTCGCTCCTTCGGGGACAGCTTTTATGGCTTCACCTTC. Its translation: CSARSFGDSFYGFTF.

This chain links TRBV18 with TRBJ2-5; D ambiguous. Per the germline V gene, CDR1 is KGHSH and CDR2 is LQKENI. This CDR3 comprises 15 residues. V lost 3 bases to trimming and J lost 5 bases, with 16 bases between them. The CDR3 sequence: CASSPSADERETQYF. CDR3 DNA sequence: TGTGCCAGCTCACCTTCGGCTGACGAGAGGGAGACCCAGTACTTC.

In this sample, this clonotype turned up many times. This chain uses TRBV29-1 with TRBJ1-1; possibly TRBD1 for D (6 bases). The V and J ends lost 3 bases and 0 bases respectively, with 17 bases between them. The CDR3 has 16 amino acids. Germline values: CDR1 SQVTM, CDR2 ANQGSEA. The CDR3 DNA reads as TGCAGCGTTGATCCTAGGGGGTCGATAATGAACACTGAAGCTTTCTTT. Translating gives CSVDPRGSIMNTEAFF.

The table lists this clonotype with a few counts. V and J are TRBV29-1 and TRBJ1-2; D gene uncertain. Between the trimmed V and J ends, which lost 3 bases and 2 bases, there was a span of 7 bases. Germline CDR1 reads SQVTM; CDR2 reads ANQGSEA. CDR3 length: 12 amino acids. CDR3 bases: TGCAGCGTTGACATCTCGAACTATGGCTACACCTTC. Translation gives CSVDISNYGYTF.

This clonotype was observed at least ten times. The chain joins TRBV6-1 to TRBJ2-7; unclear D gene. V dropped 7 bases and J dropped 3 bases, with 19 bases sitting between them. Per germline, CDR1 MNHNS and CDR2 SASEGT. The CDR3 contains 15 residues. This CDR3 reads CASKSLKPPLYEQYF. As DNA, the CDR3 is TGTGCCAGCAAGTCACTGAAGCCTCCCCTCTACGAGCAGTACTTC.

This clonotype was recorded at least ten times. V is TRBV5-6 and J is TRBJ2-3; 10 nucleotides line up with TRBD1. This CDR3 is built from 16 residues. J was trimmed by 4 bases and V by 3 bases; bases with no gene match: 8. Germline CDR1 reads SGHDT; CDR2 reads YYEEEE. The CDR3 DNA is TGTGCCAGCAGCTCCGGGACAGGGGTGAGAGCAGATACGCAGTATTTT. Amino acids: CASSSGTGVRADTQYF.

The table lists this clonotype with a few counts. The chain couples TRBV7-9 to TRBJ1-1; TRBD1 is a possible D gene (6 bases). The CDR3 consists of 14 residues. The germline gives CDR1 SEHNR, CDR2 FQNEAQ (reference sequence). V was clipped by 6 bases and J by 6 bases, with 17 bases between them. The CDR3 loop is CASSSGQIRPEAFF. The CDR3 bases are TGTGCCAGCAGTTCCGGACAGATCCGGCCTGAAGCTTTCTTT.

The chain employs TRBV4-1 and TRBJ2-7; D unresolved. Germline CDR1 is MGHRA and CDR2 is YSYEKL. V lost 0 bases and J lost 1, with 7 bases in between. The CDR3 loop spans 14 amino acids. The CDR3 reads CASSQEDASYEQYF. The DNA for the CDR3 is TGCGCCAGCAGCCAAGAAGACGCTTCCTACGAGCAGTACTTC.

This clonotype was found many times. The chain joins TRBV27 to TRBJ2-3; D is unclear. The length of the CDR3 is 12 residues. V shed 5 bases and J shed 11 bases, with 14 bases lying between them. CDR1 and CDR2 from the germline V gene are MNHEY and SMNVEV (reference sequence). CDR3 sequence: CASSPNARGQYF. CDR3 nucleotide sequence: TGTGCCAGCAGTCCAAACGCGCGAGGGCAGTATTTT.

This clonotype occurred many times. The J gene is TRBJ1-1, the V gene TRBV15; D not resolved. The CDR3 has 15 amino acids. V lost 1 base, J lost 1 base, and 10 bases lay in between. Germline V gene data show CDR1 as LNHNV and CDR2 as YYDKDF (reference sequence). CDR3 nucleotide sequence: TGTGCCACCAGCAGAGGAAGGACGGGGAACACTGAAGCTTTCTTT. Protein sequence: CATSRGRTGNTEAFF.

This clonotype has ten or more counts. CDR3: CASSLVWGNEQFF. The CDR3 DNA reads as TGTGCCAGCAGCTTAGTATGGGGGAATGAGCAGTTCTTC. The rearrangement joins TRBV7-6 to TRBJ2-1; either TRBD1 or TRBD2 may supply D (5 bases each). This CDR3 is 13 amino acids long. Trimming shortened V by 1 base and J by 7 bases, and 8 bases separated the two germline ends. The germline gives CDR1 SGHVS, CDR2 FNYEAQ.

V gene TRBV27 combines with J gene TRBJ2-7; 8 bases are shared with TRBD2. The CDR3 has 17 amino acids. The trim removed 5 bases at V and 1 base at J, leaving 13 bases unmatched. Germline V gene sequence: CDR1 MNHEY, CDR2 SMNVEV (reference sequence). Here the CDR3 reads CASSLSSGGYFSYEQYF. The CDR3 DNA reads TGTGCCAGCAGTCTCTCCTCGGGGGGGTACTTTTCCTACGAGCAGTACTTC.

This clonotype showed up just once. The chain joins TRBV7-8 to TRBJ2-3; 11 bases map to TRBD2. This CDR3 is built from 15 residues. In germline, CDR1 is SGHVS, CDR2 FQNEAQ. J was trimmed by 7 bases and V by 3 bases; bases with no gene match: 6. The CDR3, as DNA: TGTGCCAGCAGCTTCATAGCGGGAGGGTTAAATACGCAGTATTTT. As protein: CASSFIAGGLNTQYF.